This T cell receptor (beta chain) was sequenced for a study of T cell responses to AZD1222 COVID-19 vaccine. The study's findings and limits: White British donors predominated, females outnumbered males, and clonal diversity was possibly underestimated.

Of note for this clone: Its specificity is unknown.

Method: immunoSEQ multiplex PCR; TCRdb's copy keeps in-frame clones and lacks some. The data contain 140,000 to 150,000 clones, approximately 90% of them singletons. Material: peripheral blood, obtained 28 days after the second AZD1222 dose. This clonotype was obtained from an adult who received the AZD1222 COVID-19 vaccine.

CDR3 amino acids: CASSLGQSNEKLFF. The CDR3 region has the DNA TGTGCCAGCAGCTTAGGACAGAGTAATGAAAAACTGTTTTTT. J is TRBJ1-4 and V is TRBV11-2, with D perhaps TRBD1 (5 bases). Per the germline V gene, CDR1 is SGHAT and CDR2 is FQNNGV. The CDR3 is 14 amino acids. V shed 1 base and J shed 4 bases, with 7 bases lying between them.